The source of this T cell receptor beta chain is a study of blood T cell repertoires in COVID-19. About the research overall: From the United States, Italy and Spain came samples of acute and convalescent COVID-19.

Participants' reported clinical history set cohort assignment. Only in-frame clones appear in the TCRdb table, and some are missing; sequencing was by immunoSEQ multiplex PCR. This sample carries some 190,000 clones, roughly 84% of them seen once, and the ten largest clones take 3.2%. The TCR comes from a woman in her 30s who had been exposed to COVID-19. Specimen: PBMCs or T cells enriched from blood (not recorded which).

The CDR3 nucleotides are TGTGCCAGTAGTATACAGGGGGAAGAAGCAACTAATGAAAAACTGTTTTTT. Translated, it gives CASSIQGEEATNEKLFF. V and J are TRBV19 and TRBJ1-4; 7 positions match TRBD1. Germline assignment: CDR1 LNHDA and CDR2 SQIVND (reference sequence). V shed 2 bases, J shed 0 bases, and the junction held 6 bases outside the gene matches. This CDR3 spans 17 amino acids.